These 5 T cell receptor beta chains originate from one sample sequenced in a study of post-analysis software for immune sequencing data. Overall study results and limits: The five TRBV segments detected at higher frequency in patients than in controls included TRBV5-6, TRBV5-1 and TRBV20-1.

No cognate antigen is known for these TCRs. Incorporated into the TCR beta cDNA libraries were unique molecular identifiers, which served to reduce PCR and sequencing biases. TCRdb reanalysed the PCR reads using MiXCR and keeps one entry per CDR3 protein. The sample holds roughly 730,000 distinct CDR3 sequences, 25% to 30% seen once. The sequencing sample was made of blood. These receptors all stem from a girl aged 5-17 years with multiple sclerosis.

This clonotype was detected only a few times. The J gene is TRBJ2-7, the V gene TRBV4-3, with D tentatively TRBD1 (6 bases). Germline V lookup: CDR1 LGHNA, CDR2 YSLEER. The CDR3 spans 18 residues. Trimming stripped 0 bases from V and 5 bases from J, with 23 bases between. This chain's CDR3 is CASSQDFLWETGAHEQYF. CDR3 sequence (DNA): TGCGCCAGCAGCCAAGACTTCTTATGGGAGACAGGAGCCCACGAGCAGTACTTC.

V gene TRBV3-1 combines with J gene TRBJ2-1; 9 bases match TRBD1. The germline CDR1 and CDR2 sequences are LGHDT and YNNKEL (reference sequence). The CDR3 is 15 amino acids. V lost 8 bases and J lost 13; bases outside the gene matches: 18. CDR3 protein: CASESKGTGSFSQFF. The CDR3 nucleotides read TGTGCCAGCGAATCTAAAGGGACAGGGTCTTTCTCCCAGTTCTTC.

The CDR3 bases are TGTGCCAGCAGCTCGTATGGGGGGGGGACAGGGGGTGATGAGCAGTTCTTC. As protein: CASSSYGGGTGGDEQFF. The chain has TRBV7-2 and TRBJ2-1, with 11 bases fitting TRBD1. Germline CDR1 is SGHTA and CDR2 is FQGNSA. After removal of 4 bases from V and 8 bases from J, the junction contained 13 bases not matched to a gene. The CDR3 consists of 17 residues.

This clonotype showed up just a few times. This chain connects TRBV24-1 to TRBJ2-7; D is unresolved. The CDR3 has 12 residues. Germline V gives CDR1 KGHDR, CDR2 SFDVKD. V lost 9 bases, J lost 3 bases, and 11 bases lay in between. The CDR3 bases are TGTGCCACCCCAGCAGCTGGCTACGAGCAGTACTTC. Translation gives CATPAAGYEQYF.

In this sample, this clonotype turned up many times. The rearrangement uses TRBV29-1 and TRBJ2-3; D gene ambiguous. This CDR3 comprises 10 residues. Germline assignment: CDR1 SQVTM and CDR2 ANQGSEA. Trimming shortened V by 2 bases and J by 14 bases, and 11 bases separated the two germline ends. CDR3 sequence reads: CSVEPSRRYF. In DNA, the CDR3 is TGCAGCGTTGAACCCTCCCGGCGGTATTTT.